The rows below give T cell receptor beta chains drawn from one sample of a study of T-cell memory formation after mild COVID-19. TCRdb analysed the 5' RACE reads with MiXCR anew, one entry per CDR3 protein. The repertoire holds about 560,000 distinct CDR3 sequences, 15% to 20% seen once, with roughly 7.7% in the top ten. The sequenced material came from PBMCs or a T cell subset sorted from them (not recorded which). All receptors derive from an adult woman who had mild COVID-19 (a few samples of this study predate the infection). Cell type and time point are not known. The CDR3 runs from the conserved cysteine through the conserved F or W. Each record gives: clone size, J gene, D gene, V gene, CDR3 protein, CDR3 DNA. The D gene is left open where the match is weak. Only some rows state a clone size, as once, few, many or a class for expanded clones.

- TRBJ2-2 - TRBV24-1 CATSDLAGLFF TGTGCCACCAGTGACCTGGCGGGACTGTTTTTT
few TRBJ1-1 - TRBV18 CASSPPRGPNTEAFF TGTGCCAGCTCACCACCGCGAGGCCCGAACACTGAAGCTTTCTTT
- TRBJ1-1 TRBD1 TRBV4-1 CASSHQGQGAKTEAFF TGCGCCAGCAGCCACCAGGGACAGGGGGCCAAGACTGAAGCTTTCTTT
- TRBJ2-1 - TRBV29-1 CSVDSSRNEQFF TGCAGCGTTGATAGTAGCCGCAATGAGCAGTTCTTC
- TRBJ2-3 - TRBV25-1 CASSVSADTQYF TGTGCCAGCAGTGTCTCGGCGGATACGCAGTATTTT
- TRBJ1-3 - TRBV6-6 CASSYDGSGNTIYF TGTGCCAGCAGTTACGACGGCTCTGGAAACACCATATATTTT
- TRBJ1-5 - TRBV9 CASSVGLPNQPQHF TGTGCCAGCAGCGTAGGACTGCCAAATCAGCCCCAGCATTTT
- TRBJ2-1 - TRBV30 CAWSVEPSEQFF TGTGCCTGGAGTGTCGAACCCAGTGAGCAGTTCTTC
- TRBJ2-1 TRBD2 TRBV4-3 CASSQRPGLAVYNEQFF TGCGCCAGCAGCCAAAGACCGGGACTAGCGGTTTACAATGAGCAGTTCTTC
- TRBJ1-6 - TRBV5-6 CASSLDRNAENSPLHF TGTGCCAGCAGCCTTGATCGAAACGCTGAGAATTCACCCCTCCACTTT
few TRBJ2-4 - TRBV3-1 CASSHGRTTAKNIQYF TGTGCCAGCAGCCATGGACGGACGACAGCCAAAAACATTCAGTACTTC
- TRBJ2-7 TRBD2 TRBV7-9 CASSQTSTSGSSYEQYF TGTGCCAGCAGCCAGACCTCGACTAGCGGGAGTTCCTACGAGCAGTACTTC
few TRBJ2-1 - TRBV28 CAYGEVDNEQFF TGTGCCTACGGGGAGGTTGACAATGAGCAGTTCTTC
- TRBJ2-1 TRBD2 TRBV20-1 CSAIDRLAGGDEQFF TGCAGTGCTATCGACAGACTAGCGGGGGGCGATGAGCAGTTCTTC
- TRBJ1-2 - TRBV29-1 CSVDALGDAGVRGYTF TGCAGCGTTGACGCCCTCGGGGATGCAGGGGTTAGGGGCTACACCTTC
few TRBJ2-7 - TRBV5-1 CASSLGFGAYEQYF TGCGCCAGCAGCTTGGGTTTCGGTGCCTACGAGCAGTACTTC
few TRBJ2-1 - TRBV7-9 CASSVHYSSYNEQFF TGTGCCAGCAGCGTCCACTACTCCTCCTACAATGAGCAGTTCTTC
- TRBJ2-4 - TRBV20-1 CSAVQTPAKNIQYF TGCAGTGCTGTACAGACACCCGCCAAAAACATTCAGTACTTC
- TRBJ2-3 - TRBV6-5 CASRTAVTDTQYF TGTGCCAGCAGAACCGCGGTGACAGATACGCAGTATTTT
- TRBJ1-4 TRBD1 TRBV6-6 CASSYSDRVYEKLFF TGTGCCAGCAGTTACTCCGACAGGGTATATGAAAAACTGTTTTTT
- TRBJ2-3 - TRBV29-1 CSVELGQPTDTQYF TGCAGCGTTGAACTGGGACAACCCACAGATACGCAGTATTTT
few TRBJ2-7 - TRBV7-2 CASRRWAGHHEQYF TGTGCCAGCAGAAGATGGGCAGGGCATCACGAGCAGTACTTC
- TRBJ1-5 TRBD1 TRBV4-3 CASSQDQGGPQHF TGCGCCAGCAGCCAAGATCAGGGGGGGCCCCAGCATTTT
few TRBJ2-3 - TRBV29-1 CSVEGWGLTDTQYF TGCAGCGTTGAAGGCTGGGGCCTCACAGATACGCAGTATTTT
few TRBJ2-7 - TRBV11-2 CASSYGGAAGGKTPLYEQYF TGTGCCAGCAGCTACGGGGGGGCGGCAGGGGGCAAGACCCCGCTCTACGAGCAGTACTTC
few TRBJ1-3 - TRBV20-1 CSARDSVRGPGNTIYF TGCAGTGCTAGAGATTCCGTACGGGGGCCTGGAAACACCATATATTTT